This entry lists 12 T cell receptor beta chains sequenced from one sample in a study of control samples from healthy donors and cancer patients. Using immunoSEQ multiplex PCR, the repertoire was profiled, and TCRdb retains in-frame clones only, with some absent. The sample shows over 200,000 clones, roughly 80% of them seen only once. What was sequenced was PBMCs. These receptors came from a woman aged 55-69 years with lung cancer.

The chain couples TRBV28 to TRBJ1-1; D gene uncertain. CDR1 is MDHEN, CDR2 SYDVKM, per germline. CDR3 size: 14 residues. V lost 3 bases, J lost 3 bases, and 11 bases lay in between. The DNA of the CDR3 is TGTGCCAGCAGTTTTAGTCCAAGAGACACTGAAGCTTTCTTT. Residues: CASSFSPRDTEAFF. The entire variable domain, with the rest obtained from reference TRBV28 and TRBJ1-1, is as follows: DVKVTQSSRYLVKRTGEKVFLECVQDMDHENMFWYRQDPGLGLRLIYFSYDVKMKEKGDIPEGYSVSREKKERFSLILESASTNQTSMYLCASSFSPRDTEAFFGQGTRLTVV.

The chain has TRBV19 and TRBJ1-1; D is unresolved. V shed 3 bases and J shed 4 bases, with 12 bases lying between them. The CDR3 totals 14 residues. Germline CDR1 reads LNHDA; CDR2 reads SQIVND (reference sequence). CDR3 in amino acids: CASSILGDGTEAFF. The CDR3, as DNA: TGTGCCAGTAGTATCCTCGGGGATGGCACTGAAGCTTTCTTT.

The CDR3 loop reads CASSLARTANTEAFF. The CDR3 bases are TGTGCCAGCAGTTTGGCCAGGACAGCAAACACTGAAGCTTTCTTT. The chain has TRBV6-5 and TRBJ1-1; TRBD1 might be the D (6 bases). V was cut by 4 bases and J by 2 bases, with 14 bases left in between. CDR3 length: 15 amino acids. Germline assignment: CDR1 MNHEY and CDR2 SVGAGI.

The chain combines TRBV3-1 (or the pseudogene TRBV3-2) with TRBJ1-2; 8 bases line up with TRBD1. The CDR3 is made up of 15 amino acids. V was pared by 6 bases and J by 6 bases, with 12 bases of the junction left unmatched. Per germline, CDR1 LGHDT and CDR2 YNNKEL (reference sequence). Here the CDR3 DNA reads TGTGCCAGCAGACCTACCGATACAGGGGGAGATGGCTACACCTTC. Translated: CASRPTDTGGDGYTF.

On this clone itself: Different DNA sequences within this sample yield the same CDR3. This chain uses TRBV5-1 with TRBJ2-5, with TRBD1 as a possible D gene (5 bases). CDR1 is SGHRS, CDR2 YFSETQ, per germline. The CDR3 extends over 14 amino acids. Trimming removed 3 bases at V and 4 bases at J, with 13 bases between. The CDR3 is CASSWEGQGETQYF. CDR3 sequence (DNA): TGCGCCAGCAGCTGGGAAGGGCAGGGAGAGACCCAGTACTTC.

The gene calls are TRBV15 and TRBJ2-3, with 9 bases aligning to TRBD1. The germline gives CDR1 LNHNV, CDR2 YYDKDF (reference sequence). CDR3 length equals 15 residues. V gave up 4 bases and J gave up 6 bases; unmatched junction bases: 8. As DNA, the CDR3 is TGTGCCACCAGCACCTTGGACAGGGGAAGGGATACGCAGTATTTT. This sequence encodes CATSTLDRGRDTQYF.

The chain has TRBV9 and TRBJ2-1; 14 bases agree with TRBD2. The trim removed 3 bases at V and 5 bases at J, leaving 1 base unmatched. The CDR3 is made up of 15 amino acids. Germline V gene data show CDR1 as SGDLS and CDR2 as YYNGEE. The CDR3 reads CASSGTSGRNNEQFF. The DNA of the CDR3 is TGTGCCAGCAGCGGGACTAGCGGGAGGAACAATGAGCAGTTCTTC.

This rearrangement joins TRBV25-1 to TRBJ2-1, with D unresolved. Trimming took off 3 bases at V and 6 bases at J, with 6 bases between the two ends. The CDR3 has 12 residues. Germline V gene data show CDR1 as MGHDK and CDR2 as SYGVNS. The CDR3 nucleotides are TGTGCCAGCAGTGAGGTCTTCAATGAGCAGTTCTTC. Its translation is CASSEVFNEQFF.

The CDR3 nucleotides read TGCGCCAGCAGCCCGGACCCGACAGGGGGCTACAATGAGCAGTTCTTC. Translating it yields CASSPDPTGGYNEQFF. The chain has TRBV5-1 and TRBJ2-1, with 9 bases aligning to TRBD1. The CDR3 loop spans 16 amino acids. The J segment lost 3 bases and the V segment lost 4 bases, leaving 8 bases of the junction unmatched. Germline V lookup: CDR1 SGHRS, CDR2 YFSETQ.

Only one count was recorded for this clone. V gene TRBV3-1 (or the pseudogene TRBV3-2) combines with J gene TRBJ1-4; possibly TRBD1 for D (5 bases). V dropped 0 bases and J dropped 4 bases, with 15 bases sitting between them. CDR3 length: 17 amino acids. Germline V CDR1 and CDR2: LGHDT, YNNKEL (reference sequence). CDR3 coding DNA: TGTGCCAGCAGCCAAGATGAGTGGCAGGGCATTAATGAAAAACTGTTTTTT. This codes for CASSQDEWQGINEKLFF.

On this clone itself: Additional DNA sequences in this sample encode the identical CDR3. This chain links TRBV5-6 with TRBJ2-3; no reliable D call. The CDR3 sequence is 12 residues long. The V and J ends lost 0 bases and 4 bases respectively, with 3 bases between them. In germline, CDR1 is SGHDT, CDR2 YYEEEE. The DNA of the CDR3 is TGTGCCAGCAGCTTGGTAGCAGATACGCAGTATTTT. The encoded protein is CASSLVADTQYF. The whole variable domain, filled in from reference TRBV5-6 and TRBJ2-3, reads DAGVTQSPTHLIKTRGQQVTLRCSPKSGHDTVSWYQQALGQGPQFIFQYYEEEERQRGNFPDRFSGHQFPNYSSELNVNALLLGDSALYLCASSLVADTQYFGPGTRLTVL.

V gene TRBV5-1 combines with J gene TRBJ1-1; 12 bases align to TRBD1. The length of the CDR3 is 16 residues. Germline values: CDR1 SGHRS, CDR2 YFSETQ. The V gene end was trimmed by 4 bases and the J gene end by 5 bases; junction bases not matched to a gene: 9. The CDR3 DNA reads TGCGCCAGCAGCAGAGGGACAGGGGGCGATAGGACTGAAGCTTTCTTT. It translates to CASSRGTGGDRTEAFF.